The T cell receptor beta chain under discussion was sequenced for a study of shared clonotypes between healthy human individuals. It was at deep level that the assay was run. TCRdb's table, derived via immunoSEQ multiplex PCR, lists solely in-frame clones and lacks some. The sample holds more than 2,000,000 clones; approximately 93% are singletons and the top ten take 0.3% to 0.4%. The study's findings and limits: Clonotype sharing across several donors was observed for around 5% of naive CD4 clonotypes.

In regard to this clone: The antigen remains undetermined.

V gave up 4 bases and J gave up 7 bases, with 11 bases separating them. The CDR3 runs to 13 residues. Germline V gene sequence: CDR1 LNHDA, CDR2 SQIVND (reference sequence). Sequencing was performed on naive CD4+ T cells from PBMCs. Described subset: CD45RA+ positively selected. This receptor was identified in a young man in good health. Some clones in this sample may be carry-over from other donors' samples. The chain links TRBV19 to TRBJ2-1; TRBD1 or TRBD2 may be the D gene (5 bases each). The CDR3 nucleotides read TGTGCCAGTAGTACCCGGGGCCGAAATGAGCAGTTCTTC. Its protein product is CASSTRGRNEQFF.